Listed below are T cell receptor beta chains from one sample, sequenced in a study of T-cell reconstitution after alpha-beta-depleted transplantation in children. TCRdb analysed the PCR reads with MiXCR anew, one entry per CDR3 protein. The data contain over 150,000 distinct CDR3 sequences, about 6.3% of them singletons. The sequencing used PBMCs from the stem cell graft donor, collected from the stem cell graft. All receptors derive from a human donor who donated a stem cell graft to a child with Wiskott-Aldrich syndrome. CDR3s include the opening cysteine and the closing phenylalanine or tryptophan. D genes are given only for firm matches. The size of a clone is reported for some rows only, either as once, few or many, or as a class for expanded clones.

d_gene	v_gene	j_gene	abundance	CDR3aa	CDR3nt
-	TRBV7-2	TRBJ2-2	many	CASSDRTANTGELFF	TGTGCCAGCAGCGACCGGACAGCGAACACCGGGGAGCTGTTTTTT
-	TRBV10-2	TRBJ2-7	-	CASSDGGTFYEQYF	TGCGCCAGCAGTGACGGCGGGACGTTTTACGAGCAGTACTTC
TRBD1	TRBV12-3/TRBV12-4	TRBJ2-7	many	CASSIGTGGPYEQYF	TGTGCCAGCAGCATCGGGACAGGGGGCCCCTACGAGCAGTACTTC
-	TRBV10-3	TRBJ2-3	many	CAISQHSTDTQYF	TGTGCCATCAGCCAACATTCCACAGATACGCAGTATTTT
-	TRBV12-3/TRBV12-4	TRBJ2-7	many	CASGRSYYEQYF	TGTGCCAGCGGACGTTCCTACTACGAGCAGTACTTC
-	TRBV2	TRBJ2-7	many	CASIPRDTYEQYF	TGTGCCAGCATACCTCGGGACACCTACGAGCAGTACTTC
TRBD1	TRBV7-2	TRBJ1-2	-	CASSFRDRDYYGYTF	TGTGCCAGCAGCTTCCGGGACAGGGACTACTATGGCTACACCTTC
-	TRBV20-1	TRBJ2-7	many	CSARTRGDQASEQYF	TGCAGTGCTAGAACCCGGGGCGATCAGGCCTCCGAGCAGTACTTC
-	TRBV5-1	TRBJ2-1	many	CASSLGRPSYNEQFF	TGCGCCAGCAGCTTGGGGCGTCCATCCTACAATGAGCAGTTCTTC
-	TRBV7-9	TRBJ2-3	many	CASRGVLGDTQYF	TGTGCCAGCAGAGGGGTGCTCGGGGATACGCAGTATTTT
-	TRBV12-3/TRBV12-4	TRBJ2-3	many	CASTPQQKRTDTQYF	TGTGCCAGCACCCCTCAGCAGAAACGCACAGATACGCAGTATTTT
-	TRBV10-2	TRBJ2-7	many	CASNPGVSYEQYF	TGCGCCAGCAATCCAGGGGTCAGCTACGAGCAGTACTTC
TRBD1	TRBV10-3	TRBJ2-3	many	CASAGTGNSSTDTQYF	TGTGCCTCCGCCGGGACAGGAAACTCTAGCACAGATACGCAGTATTTT
TRBD2	TRBV5-4	TRBJ2-6	few	CASSPEAGGSGANVLTF	TGTGCCAGCAGCCCCGAGGCGGGGGGCTCTGGGGCCAACGTCCTGACTTTC
-	TRBV12-3/TRBV12-4	TRBJ2-2	many	CASRENTGELFF	TGTGCCAGCAGGGAAAACACCGGGGAGCTGTTTTTT
-	TRBV20-1	TRBJ1-4	many	CSARGGGGNEKLFF	TGCAGTGCTAGAGGAGGGGGAGGGAATGAAAAACTGTTTTTT